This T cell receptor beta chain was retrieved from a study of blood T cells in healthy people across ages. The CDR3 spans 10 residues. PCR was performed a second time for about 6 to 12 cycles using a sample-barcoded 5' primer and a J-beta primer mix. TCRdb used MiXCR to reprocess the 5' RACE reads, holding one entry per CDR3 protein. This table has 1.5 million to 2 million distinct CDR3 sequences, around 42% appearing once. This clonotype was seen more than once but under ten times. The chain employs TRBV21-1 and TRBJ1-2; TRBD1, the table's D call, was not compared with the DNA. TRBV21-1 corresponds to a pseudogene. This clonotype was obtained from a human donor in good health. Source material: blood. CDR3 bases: TGTGCCAGTACAGGGGATGGCTACACCTTC. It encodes CASTGDGYTF.